The 25 T cell receptor beta chains listed next were all sequenced from one sample in a study of T cell changes during pregnancy in multiple sclerosis. Profiling relied on immunoSEQ multiplex PCR, and the TCRdb table lists in-frame clones only, not all of them. The profile shows some 80,000 clones, roughly 94% of them singletons. The sequences come from CD4+ T cells from peripheral blood mononuclear cells, collected after pregnancy. All receptors derive from a female donor with multiple sclerosis, enrolled in a pregnancy study.

V and J are TRBV7-9 and TRBJ2-5; 11 bases are shared with TRBD2. Germline V gives CDR1 SEHNR, CDR2 FQNEAQ (reference sequence). Losses at the gene ends were 5 bases for V and 2 bases for J; bases not matched to a gene: 1. CDR3 length: 14 amino acids. The CDR3 DNA is TGTGCCAGCAGCCGGACTAGCGGGCAAGAGACCCAGTACTTC. Its translation is CASSRTSGQETQYF. Full variable domain (outside the CDR3, taken from reference TRBV7-9 and TRBJ2-5): DTGVSQNPRHKITKRGQNVTFRCDPISEHNRLYWYRQTLGQGPEFLTYFQNEAQLEKSRLLSDRFSAERPKGSFSTLEIQRTEQGDSAMYLCASSRTSGQETQYFGPGTRLLVL.

This chain uses TRBV14 with TRBJ2-1; 10 positions match TRBD2. The V gene end was trimmed by 3 bases and the J gene end by 6 bases; junction bases not matched to a gene: 5. The CDR3 loop spans 15 amino acids. CDR1 and CDR2 (germline): SGHDN, FVKESK. The CDR3: CASSHGLAAVNEQFF. CDR3 coding DNA: TGTGCCAGCAGCCACGGACTAGCGGCGGTCAATGAGCAGTTCTTC. The entire variable domain, with the rest obtained from reference TRBV14 and TRBJ2-1, is as follows: EAGVTQFPSHSVIEKGQTVTLRCDPISGHDNLYWYRRVMGKEIKFLLHFVKESKQDESGMPNNRFLAERTGGTYSTLKVQPAELEDSGVYFCASSHGLAAVNEQFFGPGTRLTVL.

The chain employs TRBV27 and TRBJ2-7, with a possible D match to TRBD2 (5 bases). This CDR3 region has 12 residues. CDR1 MNHEY and CDR2 SMNVEV come from the germline V gene (reference sequence). V gave up 6 bases and J gave up 3 bases, with 9 bases separating them. The CDR3 is CASRETIYEQYF. DNA for the CDR3: TGTGCCAGCAGAGAGACTATCTACGAGCAGTACTTC.

The chain employs TRBV11-2 and TRBJ1-1; 9 positions agree with TRBD1. Trimming at V came to 5 bases and at J to 3 bases, leaving 4 bases not matched to a gene. Germline loops: CDR1 SGHAT, CDR2 FQNNGV. The CDR3 sequence is 14 residues long. The CDR3 is CASSPRDRDTEAFF. CDR3 DNA sequence: TGTGCCAGCAGCCCACGGGACAGGGACACTGAAGCTTTCTTT.

The J gene is TRBJ2-1, the V gene TRBV11-3; TRBD2 aligns across 9 bases. This CDR3 contains 14 residues. Germline V CDR1 and CDR2: SGHNT, YENEEA. J gave up 5 bases and V 5 bases, and 4 bases lay outside the gene matches. The CDR3 here is CASSPGTSNNEQFF. The CDR3 bases are TGTGCCAGCAGCCCAGGGACTAGCAACAATGAGCAGTTCTTC.

The chain links TRBV5-1 to TRBJ2-5, with D unclear. In germline, CDR1 is SGHRS, CDR2 YFSETQ. The CDR3 length is 14 residues. V dropped 4 bases and J dropped 1 base, with 11 bases sitting between them. CDR3 loop: CASSPVGPQETQYF. As DNA, the CDR3 is TGCGCCAGCAGCCCCGTTGGGCCCCAAGAGACCCAGTACTTC.

The chain links TRBV18 to TRBJ2-1, with TRBD2 identical over 9 bases. CDR3 length: 14 amino acids. The V and J ends lost 4 bases and 5 bases, in that order; junction bases with no gene match: 3. CDR1 and CDR2 from the germline V gene are KGHSH and LQKENI. The CDR3 DNA is TGTGCCAGCTCACAAGCGGGAGGCCACAATGAGCAGTTCTTC. This codes for CASSQAGGHNEQFF.

The chain links TRBV7-9 to TRBJ1-1, with a weak D call TRBD1 (6 bases). The length of the CDR3 is 15 residues. From germline, CDR1 is SEHNR and CDR2 FQNEAQ (reference sequence). The V gene lost 5 bases and the J gene lost 4 bases, with 17 bases spanning the gap. For the CDR3, the DNA is TGTGCCAGCAGCCCAAGGGGGGGCGCGGGCACTGAAGCTTTCTTT. This codes for CASSPRGGAGTEAFF.

The V and J genes are TRBV7-2 and TRBJ2-1; 7 bases fit TRBD2. V lost 1 base to trimming and J lost 9 bases; unmatched junction nucleotides: 12. Germline values: CDR1 SGHTA, CDR2 FQGNSA. The CDR3 runs to 16 residues. The CDR3 reads CASSLVIGSGGGEQFF. CDR3 coding DNA: TGTGCCAGCAGCTTAGTGATTGGGAGTGGGGGGGGTGAGCAGTTCTTC.

This chain uses TRBV30 with TRBJ2-2; D not certain. Trimming removed 0 bases at V and 6 bases at J, with 11 bases between. The V gene's germline CDR1 is GTSNPN and CDR2 SVGIG (reference sequence). The CDR3 loop spans 14 amino acids. CDR3 coding DNA: TGTGCCTGGAGTGTAGAGACTTTACCCGGGGAGCTGTTTTTT. Translated: CAWSVETLPGELFF.

This clone appeared a single time. The chain is built from TRBV5-4 and TRBJ2-3; TRBD1 might be the D (6 bases). Looked up from germline, CDR1 is SGHNT and CDR2 is YYREEE (reference sequence). Trimming cost V 3 bases and J 1 base, with 12 bases left between them. This CDR3 spans 15 amino acids. The CDR3 sequence is CASSSGAVRTDTQYF. CDR3 DNA: TGTGCCAGCAGCTCAGGGGCGGTGCGCACAGATACGCAGTATTTT.

The chain is built from TRBV30 and TRBJ1-6, with D unclear. Germline CDR1 reads GTSNPN; CDR2 reads SVGIG (reference sequence). V lost 4 bases to trimming and J lost 2 bases, with 3 bases between them. CDR3 length: 12 residues. The CDR3 sequence: CAWTAYNSPLHF. CDR3 sequence (DNA): TGTGCCTGGACAGCCTATAATTCACCCCTCCACTTT.

V is TRBV7-3 and J is TRBJ2-1; 7 bases line up with TRBD1. The trim removed 0 bases at V and 4 bases at J, leaving 6 bases unmatched. Per the germline V gene, CDR1 is SGHTA and CDR2 is FQGTGA. This CDR3 has 16 amino acids. The CDR3 loop is CASSLTGTGAYNEQFF. The CDR3, as DNA: TGTGCCAGCAGCTTAACGGGTACAGGGGCTTACAATGAGCAGTTCTTC.

In its sample, this clone was seen once. The chain employs TRBV29-1 and TRBJ2-1; TRBD2 matches 15 bases. With 1 base clipped from V and 4 bases from J, the junction kept 14 bases outside the gene matches. CDR3 length: 20 amino acids. CDR1 is SQVTM and CDR2 is ANQGSEA in the germline V gene. The CDR3 bases are TGCAGCGTTGAAGGCCCATATGGACTAGCGGGAGGGCCGGTGTACAATGAGCAGTTCTTC. It yields the protein CSVEGPYGLAGGPVYNEQFF.

V usage is TRBV10-3 and J usage is TRBJ2-1; 10 bases agree with TRBD1. Germline V gene lookup returns CDR1 ENHRY and CDR2 SYGVKD. V dropped 10 bases and J dropped 6; count of bases not matched to a gene: 12. The CDR3 contains 15 residues. CDR3 nucleotide sequence: TGTGCCAGCCGGGACAGGGGACTAAATAGCAATGAGCAGTTCTTC. It translates to CASRDRGLNSNEQFF.

The rearrangement links TRBV5-1 to TRBJ1-2, with TRBD1 matching over 7 bases. The germline V gene has CDR1 SGHRS and CDR2 YFSETQ. The ends lost 4 bases at V and 3 bases at J; junction bases unmatched: 3. This CDR3 has 13 residues. CDR3 coding DNA: TGCGCCAGCAGCGCTACAGGGGACTATGGCTACACCTTC. Translation: CASSATGDYGYTF.

The chain employs TRBV7-3 and TRBJ2-2; D remains ambiguous. V lost 5 bases and J 5 bases, leaving 9 bases between the germline ends. CDR1 and CDR2 from the germline V gene are SGHTA and FQGTGA. This CDR3 spans 13 amino acids. CDR3 protein: CASSQSSTGELFF. CDR3 DNA: TGTGCCAGCAGCCAATCTAGTACCGGGGAGCTGTTTTTT.

CDR3 in amino acids: CASSEGTGVNYGYTF. The CDR3 DNA reads as TGTGCCAGCAGTGAAGGAACAGGGGTCAACTATGGCTACACCTTC. The J gene is TRBJ1-2, the V gene TRBV6-1; 7 nucleotides line up with TRBD1. The length of the CDR3 is 15 residues. The germline CDR1 and CDR2 sequences are MNHNS and SASEGT. Trimming cost V 1 base and J 2 bases; bases outside gene matches: 4.

This chain joins TRBV28 and TRBJ2-7; 8 bases map to TRBD2. The V gene end was trimmed by 8 bases and the J gene end by 3 bases; junction bases not matched to a gene: 9. CDR1 and CDR2 from the germline V gene are MDHEN and SYDVKM. This CDR3 is built from 14 residues. Here the CDR3 DNA reads TGTGCCAGCCTCAGCGGGAGAGGTCGCTACGAGCAGTACTTC. Protein product: CASLSGRGRYEQYF.

This chain uses TRBV7-3 with TRBJ2-1, with D possibly TRBD2 on 6 matching bases. Germline lookup yields CDR1 SGHTA and CDR2 FQGTGA. Trimming took off 4 bases at V and 9 bases at J, with 13 bases between the two ends. The CDR3 runs 13 residues. The CDR3 DNA sequence: TGTGCCAGCAGCTACCCCGGGAGTTTTGAGCAGTTCTTC. Translated, it gives CASSYPGSFEQFF.

CDR3 in DNA: TGCGCCAGCAGCTTGGGAGAGGGGGTCCAAGAGACCCAGTACTTC. Residues: CASSLGEGVQETQYF. The chain links TRBV5-1 to TRBJ2-5; D is possibly TRBD1 (6 bases). CDR1 and CDR2 from the germline V gene are SGHRS and YFSETQ. V lost 0 bases to trimming and J lost 1 base, with 10 bases between them. This CDR3 contains 15 residues.

The chain links TRBV2 to TRBJ1-2; TRBD1 agrees at 7 bases. The germline V gene has CDR1 SNHLY and CDR2 FYNNEI. The CDR3 length is 13 residues. V gave up 7 bases and J gave up 8 bases; unmatched junction bases: 10. CDR3 DNA sequence: TGTGCCAGCACCGGAAGAGGGGACAGAGGCTACACCTTC. Its protein is CASTGRGDRGYTF.

The V call is TRBV5-1, the J call TRBJ2-6; 7 nucleotides agree with TRBD2. The germline V gene has CDR1 SGHRS and CDR2 YFSETQ. The CDR3 consists of 17 residues. J lost 2 bases, V lost 4 bases, and 9 bases had no gene match. CDR3 DNA sequence: TGCGCCAGCAGCCCGGAAGGGAGGGGCGCTGGGGCCAACGTCCTGACTTTC. This translates into CASSPEGRGAGANVLTF.

The V and J genes are TRBV6-1 and TRBJ2-1, with a tentative D call TRBD2 (6 bases). Trimming pared 1 base from V and 8 bases from J, leaving 9 bases between. The CDR3 is made up of 13 amino acids. Germline CDR1 reads MNHNS; CDR2 reads SASEGT. The DNA for the CDR3 is TGTGCCAGCAGTGAAGAGGCGGGGCATGAGCAGTTCTTC. Protein: CASSEEAGHEQFF.

This clone has only one observation. V and J are TRBV7-8 and TRBJ2-3; tentative D call: TRBD2 (7 bases). Between the trimmed V and J ends, which lost 1 base and 4 bases, there was a span of 21 bases. CDR3 size: 18 residues. Germline V gene sequence: CDR1 SGHVS, CDR2 FQNEAQ. CDR3 coding DNA: TGTGCCAGCAGCTTAGGGTTGGGGGGGGCTTGGGGCCCAGATACGCAGTATTTT. Protein: CASSLGLGGAWGPDTQYF.